These T cell receptor beta chains were read from a single sample in a study of T cells in localized non-small cell lung cancer. The data were produced by immunoSEQ multiplex PCR, yet TCRdb's version contains in-frame clones alone and is incomplete. This sample has some 130,000 clones, with 89% found just once. The starting material was peripheral blood, obtained before any cancer treatment. Receptors were obtained from a female donor of 60 years or more with stage I lung adenocarcinoma. CDR3s include the opening cysteine and the closing phenylalanine or tryptophan. The order of the fields is D gene, V gene, J gene, clone size, CDR3 protein, CDR3 DNA. D genes are given only for firm matches. Clone size is not always given. Where it is, it says once, few, many or a class for expanded clones.

TRBD2,TRBV7-9,TRBJ2-5,once,CASSLWLAGVGETQYF,TGTGCCAGCAGCTTATGGCTAGCGGGAGTGGGGGAGACCCAGTACTTC
TRBD2,TRBV5-1,TRBJ2-2,.,CASSLTSGANTGELFF,TGCGCCAGCAGCTTGACTAGCGGGGCAAACACCGGGGAGCTGTTTTTT
.,TRBV10-2,TRBJ2-7,.,CASSDWSSYEQYF,TGCGCCAGCAGTGACTGGTCCTCCTACGAGCAGTACTTC
TRBD2,TRBV18,TRBJ2-3,.,CASSLLAGGDSDTQYF,TGTGCCAGCTCCCTGTTGGCGGGAGGTGATTCAGATACGCAGTATTTT
.,TRBV19,TRBJ2-2,.,CASSIQERTGELFF,TGTGCCAGTAGTATTCAGGAACGGACCGGGGAGCTGTTTTTT
.,TRBV9,TRBJ2-5,.,CASSVAPTPVETQYF,TGTGCCAGCAGCGTAGCTCCAACACCTGTGGAGACCCAGTACTTC
.,TRBV5-1,TRBJ2-1,.,CASSLDPGLEQFF,TGCGCCAGCAGCTTGGACCCGGGTCTTGAGCAGTTCTTC
TRBD1,TRBV7-3,TRBJ1-1,.,CASSTQGGMNTEAFF,TGTGCCAGCAGCACCCAGGGGGGAATGAACACTGAAGCTTTCTTT
.,TRBV6-1,TRBJ1-5,.,CASSAPGGRFNQPQHF,TGTGCCAGCAGTGCACCGGGGGGGCGTTTCAATCAGCCCCAGCATTTT
.,TRBV5-6,TRBJ2-7,.,CASSQFYEQYF,TGTGCCAGCAGTCAGTTCTACGAGCAGTACTTC
.,TRBV5-5,TRBJ1-5,.,CASSLRYSNQPQHF,TGTGCCAGCAGCTTGAGATATAGCAATCAGCCCCAGCATTTT
TRBD1,TRBV9,TRBJ2-6,.,CASSPGQGFSGANVLTF,TGTGCCAGCAGCCCGGGACAGGGATTCTCTGGGGCCAACGTCCTGACTTTC
.,TRBV19,TRBJ2-1,few,CASSIAPYNEQFF,TGTGCCAGTAGTATAGCTCCCTACAATGAGCAGTTCTTC
.,TRBV6-1,TRBJ1-1,.,CASRTPSGTEAFF,TGTGCCAGCAGAACCCCGTCGGGGACTGAAGCTTTCTTT
TRBD2,TRBV5-4,TRBJ2-7,.,CASSRGAGGGYEQYF,TGTGCCAGCAGCCGGGGGGCGGGAGGTGGGTACGAGCAGTACTTC